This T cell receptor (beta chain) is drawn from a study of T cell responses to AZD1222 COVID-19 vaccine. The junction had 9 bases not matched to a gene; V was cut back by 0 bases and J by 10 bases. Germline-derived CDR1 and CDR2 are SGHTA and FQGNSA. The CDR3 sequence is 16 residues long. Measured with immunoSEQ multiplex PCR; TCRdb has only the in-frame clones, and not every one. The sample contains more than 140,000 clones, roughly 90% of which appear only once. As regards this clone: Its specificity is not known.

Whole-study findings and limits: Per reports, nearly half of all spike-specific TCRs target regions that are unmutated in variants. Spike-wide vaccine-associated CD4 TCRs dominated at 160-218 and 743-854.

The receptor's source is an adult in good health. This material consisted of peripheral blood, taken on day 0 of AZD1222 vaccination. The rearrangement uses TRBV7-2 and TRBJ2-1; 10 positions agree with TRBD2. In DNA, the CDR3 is TGTGCCAGCAGCTTAGCATCCGGGACTAGCGCCCCAGAGCAGTTCTTC. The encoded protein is CASSLASGTSAPEQFF.